The 5 T cell receptor beta chains below all came from one sample that was sequenced in a study of blood T cell repertoires in COVID-19. TCRdb's copy holds only in-frame clones and misses some; the assay was immunoSEQ multiplex PCR. The data contain some 80,000 clones, 75% to 90% of them singletons. The sample comprised peripheral blood. The receptors shown here come from a woman in her thirties or forties with active or convalescent COVID-19.

The chain combines TRBV11-2 with TRBJ1-6, with 10 positions matching TRBD1. V lost 3 bases, J lost 7 bases, and 0 bases stayed unmatched. CDR1 is SGHAT, CDR2 FQNNGV, per germline. CDR3 length equals 14 residues. This CDR3 is CASSLTGGNSPLHF. The CDR3 nucleotides are TGTGCCAGCAGCTTGACAGGGGGCAATTCACCCCTCCACTTT.

This clone was found many times. The chain recombines TRBV30 with TRBJ1-2; D is possibly TRBD1 (6 bases). V was cut by 1 base and J by 6 bases, with 9 bases left in between. From germline, CDR1 is GTSNPN and CDR2 SVGIG (reference sequence). This CDR3 is 12 amino acids long. As DNA, the CDR3 is TGTGCCTGGAGTGGGGGGCCGGATGGCTACACCTTC. It specifies CAWSGGPDGYTF. The whole variable domain, remainder taken from reference TRBV30 and TRBJ1-2, is SQTIHQWPATLVQPVGSPLSLECTVEGTSNPNLYWYRQAAGRGLQLLFYSVGIGQISSEVPQNLSASRPQDRQFILSSKKLLLSDSGFYLCAWSGGPDGYTFGSGTRLTVV.

This chain connects TRBV6-5 to TRBJ1-1; no reliable D call. This CDR3 has 13 residues. Per germline, CDR1 MNHEY and CDR2 SVGAGI. V lost 0 bases, J lost 6 bases, and 8 bases lay in between. The CDR3 region is CASSYSFGAEAFF. The CDR3 nucleotides read TGTGCCAGCAGTTACTCTTTCGGAGCTGAAGCTTTCTTT.

Only a few counts were recorded for this clone. This rearrangement joins TRBV6-2 or TRBV6-3 to TRBJ1-5; perhaps TRBD1 as D (5 bases). This CDR3 spans 17 amino acids. V lost 5 bases, J lost 0 bases, and 17 bases lay in between. CDR1 and CDR2 from the germline V gene are MNHEY and SVGEGT. CDR3 nucleotides: TGTGCCAGCAGTCCGACCGTGAGCAGGGATAGCAATCAGCCCCAGCATTTT. It encodes CASSPTVSRDSNQPQHF.

This chain joins TRBV2 and TRBJ1-5; 7 nucleotides match TRBD1. The CDR3 has 14 amino acids. The J segment lost 3 bases and the V segment lost 6 bases, leaving 5 bases of the junction unmatched. CDR1 is SNHLY, CDR2 FYNNEI, per germline. CDR3 residues: CASSVQGNNQPQHF. CDR3 nucleotide sequence: TGTGCCAGCAGCGTACAGGGGAACAATCAGCCCCAGCATTTT.